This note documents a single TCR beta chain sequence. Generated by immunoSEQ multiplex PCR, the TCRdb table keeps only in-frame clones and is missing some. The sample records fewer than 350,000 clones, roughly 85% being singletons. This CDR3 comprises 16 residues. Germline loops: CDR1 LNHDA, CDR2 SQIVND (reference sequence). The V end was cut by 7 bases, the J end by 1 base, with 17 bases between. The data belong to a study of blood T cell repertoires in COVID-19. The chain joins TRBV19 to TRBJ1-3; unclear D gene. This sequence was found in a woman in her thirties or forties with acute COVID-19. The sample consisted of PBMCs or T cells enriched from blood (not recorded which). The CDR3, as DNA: TGTGCCAGTACCCCCTCTTGGCTGTCTTCTGGAAACACCATATATTTT. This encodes CASTPSWLSSGNTIYF.